This T cell receptor (beta chain) is drawn from a study of T cell responses to AZD1222 COVID-19 vaccine. Whole-study findings and limits: Regions left unmutated in variants are reportedly the target of nearly half of spike-specific TCRs. Among the donors, most were white British and more were female, and clonal diversity was possibly underestimated.

Germline V gene data show CDR1 as SGHRS and CDR2 as YFSETQ. Deletions cut 3 bases from V and 2 bases from J, with 11 bases between. The CDR3 is 14 amino acids. The protocol was immunoSEQ multiplex PCR, while the TCRdb copy is restricted to in-frame clones and leaves out a portion. The table shows roughly 100,000 clones, with 84% occurring only once. As regards this clone: Its antigen remains unidentified. The identical CDR3 is also encoded by other nucleotide sequences in the sample.

The sample was peripheral blood, taken on day 0 of AZD1222 vaccination. The receptor comes from an adult in good health. This sequence joins TRBV5-1 and TRBJ1-1; D is perhaps TRBD1 (6 bases). The CDR3 DNA sequence: TGCGCCAGCAGCTCAAGGACAGCCAACACTGAAGCTTTCTTT. It encodes CASSSRTANTEAFF.